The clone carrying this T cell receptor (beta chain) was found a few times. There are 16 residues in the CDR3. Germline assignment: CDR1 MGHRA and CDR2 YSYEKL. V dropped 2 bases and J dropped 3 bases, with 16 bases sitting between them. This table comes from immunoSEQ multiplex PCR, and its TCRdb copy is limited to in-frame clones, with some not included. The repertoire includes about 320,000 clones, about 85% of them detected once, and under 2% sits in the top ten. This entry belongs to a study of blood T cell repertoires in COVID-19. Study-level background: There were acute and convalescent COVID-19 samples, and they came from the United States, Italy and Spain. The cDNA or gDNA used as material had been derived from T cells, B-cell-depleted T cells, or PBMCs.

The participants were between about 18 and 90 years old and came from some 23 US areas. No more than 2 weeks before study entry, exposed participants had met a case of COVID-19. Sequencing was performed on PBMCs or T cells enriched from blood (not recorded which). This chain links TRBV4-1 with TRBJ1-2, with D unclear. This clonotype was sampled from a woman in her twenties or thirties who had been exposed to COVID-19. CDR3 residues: CASSQKWAEFYYGYTF. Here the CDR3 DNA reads TGCGCCAGCAGCCAAAAATGGGCTGAGTTTTACTATGGCTACACCTTC.